This T cell receptor beta chain was captured by sequencing in a study of CD8 T cells in ankylosing spondylitis. TCRdb processed the 5' RACE reads anew with MiXCR; each CDR3 protein has one entry. The table has about 360,000 distinct CDR3 sequences, roughly 14% seen once; the top ten hold approximately 1%. The sequence came from a male donor with ankylosing spondylitis or in good health (not recorded which). The sequencing input was blood, either unsorted or a sorted T cell fraction (not recorded which).

CDR3 region: CASNKRQLTDTQYF. CDR3 DNA sequence: TGTGCCAGCAACAAGAGACAGTTAACAGATACGCAGTATTTT. V and J are TRBV5-5 and TRBJ2-3; perhaps TRBD1 as D (5 bases). V lost 6 bases and J 3 bases, leaving 14 bases between the germline ends. Germline V lookup: CDR1 SGHKS, CDR2 YYEKEE (reference sequence). This CDR3 spans 14 amino acids.